This T cell receptor (beta chain) was sequenced for a study of blood T cell repertoires in COVID-19. As for the study in general: T cells, B-cell-depleted T cells, or PBMCs supplied cDNA or gDNA.

It was during active infection that Seattle patients were enrolled and then longitudinally followed. The germline V gene encodes CDR1 MDHEN and CDR2 SYDVKM. With 6 bases clipped from V and 1 base from J, the junction kept 4 bases outside the gene matches. The CDR3 has 14 amino acids. Authors' processing steps: By means of reference gene primer amplification, nucleated cell counts were estimated. Here immunoSEQ multiplex PCR was the method, and the copy in TCRdb shows in-frame clones only, minus some. The V and J calls and clone size were taken over from that table, and D and trimming were inferred from the DNA. The profile shows about 530,000 clones, less than 90% of them singletons.

Material for sequencing was peripheral blood. The receptor was isolated from a woman between 50 and 59 years old with COVID-19, enrolled during active disease. This sequence joins TRBV28 and TRBJ1-1, with 8 bases matching TRBD1. In DNA, the CDR3 is TGTGCCAGCAGGACCAGGGGGCGGAACACTGAAGCTTTCTTT. Translating gives CASRTRGRNTEAFF.